The 27 T cell receptor beta chains given below trace back to one sample, sequenced in a study of cytomegalovirus exposure and HLA in healthy donors. With 60 Vbeta and 13 Jbeta primers, the PCR was carried out. Measured with immunoSEQ multiplex PCR; TCRdb has only the in-frame clones, and not every one. This table has around 150,000 clones, roughly three fifths appearing once. Material for sequencing was PBMCs. These receptor sequences come from a male donor in good health and CMV-seronegative.

This clone occurred a few times. The J gene is TRBJ1-5, the V gene TRBV5-4; D remains unclear. V was trimmed by 0 bases and J by 0 bases, leaving 7 bases between them. The CDR3 covers 15 residues. CDR1 SGHNT and CDR2 YYREEE come from the germline V gene (reference sequence). The CDR3 DNA reads TGTGCCAGCAGCTTGGACGGGTATAGCAATCAGCCCCAGCATTTT. Its protein product is CASSLDGYSNQPQHF. Full variable domain (outside the CDR3, taken from reference TRBV5-4 and TRBJ1-5): ETGVTQSPTHLIKTRGQQVTLRCSSQSGHNTVSWYQQALGQGPQFIFQYYREEENGRGNFPPRFSGLQFPNYSSELNVNALELDDSALYLCASSLDGYSNQPQHFGDGTRLSIL.

CDR3 DNA: TGTGCCAGCACGGTGAGGGACACTGAAGCTTTCTTT. This encodes CASTVRDTEAFF. The chain is built from TRBV2 and TRBJ1-1, with D uncertain. V lost 7 bases and J 3 bases, leaving 9 bases between the germline ends. The CDR3 loop spans 12 amino acids. CDR1 and CDR2 from the germline V gene are SNHLY and FYNNEI. Looking up the rest from reference TRBV2 and TRBJ1-1 gives the full variable domain: EPEVTQTPSHQVTQMGQEVILRCVPISNHLYFYWYRQILGQKVEFLVSFYNNEISEKSEIFDDQFSVERPDGSNFTLKIRSTKLEDSAMYFCASTVRDTEAFFGQGTRLTVV.

This clone appeared a few times. The chain has TRBV7-9 and TRBJ2-1, with D possibly TRBD2 on 6 matching bases. The V end lost 1 base, the J end lost 9 bases, and 16 bases lay between the germline ends. Per germline, CDR1 SEHNR and CDR2 FQNEAQ (reference sequence). The CDR3 length is 15 residues. The DNA of the CDR3 is TGTGCCAGCAGCTTAGGAAATACGGGACTGGGTGAGCAGTTCTTC. It specifies CASSLGNTGLGEQFF.

This clone was observed a handful of times. This chain connects TRBV15 to TRBJ1-2; tentatively, D is TRBD1 (5 bases). Trimming removed 4 bases at V and 8 bases at J, with 11 bases between. Germline CDR1 reads LNHNV; CDR2 reads YYDKDF (reference sequence). This CDR3 region has 12 residues. The CDR3 loop is CATSTGRQGYTF. CDR3 DNA sequence: TGTGCCACCAGCACAGGGAGGCAGGGCTACACCTTC. Drawing the rest from reference TRBV15 and TRBJ1-2, the complete variable domain is DAMVIQNPRYQVTQFGKPVTLSCSQTLNHNVMYWYQQKSSQAPKLLFHYYDKDFNNEADTPDNFQSRRPNTSFCFLDIRSPGLGDTAMYLCATSTGRQGYTFGSGTRLTVV.

The chain recombines TRBV30 with TRBJ2-2; TRBD2 is a possible D gene (5 bases). The CDR3 is made up of 12 amino acids. With 1 base removed from V and 6 bases from J, the gap between germline ends came to 6 bases. Germline lookup yields CDR1 GTSNPN and CDR2 SVGIG (reference sequence). The CDR3 here is CAWSGRAGELFF. Written as DNA, the CDR3 is TGTGCCTGGAGTGGGCGGGCCGGGGAGCTGTTTTTT.

The rearrangement joins TRBV29-1 to TRBJ2-7; possible D gene TRBD1, 5 bases. V gave up 3 bases and J gave up 5 bases, with 14 bases separating them. Germline V gene sequence: CDR1 SQVTM, CDR2 ANQGSEA. The CDR3 is 13 amino acids. The CDR3 region is CSVEVVGVDEQYF. The CDR3 DNA reads TGCAGCGTTGAGGTAGTAGGGGTGGACGAGCAGTACTTC.

This clone was found a few times. V usage is TRBV28 and J usage is TRBJ1-4, with 9 positions matching TRBD1. Trimming cost V 6 bases and J 6 bases; bases outside gene matches: 5. CDR1 is MDHEN, CDR2 SYDVKM, per germline. CDR3 length: 14 amino acids. The CDR3 DNA follows: TGTGCCAGCAGACCTGGGACAGGGTATGAAAAACTGTTTTTT. Protein sequence: CASRPGTGYEKLFF.

The J gene is TRBJ1-1, the V gene TRBV19; perhaps TRBD1 as D (5 bases). With 5 bases removed from V and 0 bases from J, the gap between germline ends came to 13 bases. This CDR3 comprises 15 residues. Germline assignment: CDR1 LNHDA and CDR2 SQIVND (reference sequence). The CDR3 DNA follows: TGTGCCAGTAGTCCCCGGGACTCTTTGAACACTGAAGCTTTCTTT. This translates into CASSPRDSLNTEAFF.

The V and J genes are TRBV4-1 and TRBJ1-1; perhaps TRBD1 as D (6 bases). This CDR3 is 15 amino acids long. The germline V and J ends were trimmed by 4 bases and 2 bases, with 14 bases remaining between them. Germline CDR1 and CDR2: MGHRA and YSYEKL. The CDR3 spells CASSPGGGVNTEAFF. The CDR3 nucleotides are TGCGCCAGCAGCCCGGGAGGGGGAGTAAACACTGAAGCTTTCTTT.

This clone was seen only a few times. J is TRBJ2-7 and V is TRBV7-2; D perhaps matches TRBD1 (5 bases). The germline CDR1 and CDR2 sequences are SGHTA and FQGNSA. There are 14 residues in the CDR3. V was pared by 4 bases and J by 1 base, with 11 bases between. CDR3 sequence reads: CASSSNQGSYEQYF. The CDR3 region has the DNA TGTGCCAGCAGCTCGAACCAGGGTTCCTACGAGCAGTACTTC. Together with reference TRBV7-2 and TRBJ2-7, the CDR3 gives the full variable domain: GAGVSQSPSNKVTEKGKDVELRCDPISGHTALYWYRQSLGQGLEFLIYFQGNSAPDKSGLPSDRFSAERTGGSVSTLTIQRTQQEDSAVYLCASSSNQGSYEQYFGPGTRLTVT.

The chain combines TRBV13 with TRBJ2-7; possible D gene TRBD1, 6 bases. There are 14 residues in the CDR3. Per the germline V gene, CDR1 is PRHDT and CDR2 is FYEKMQ (reference sequence). Trimming stripped 5 bases from V and 4 bases from J, with 15 bases between. CDR3 sequence: CASSGDKIPYEQYF. The CDR3 DNA reads as TGTGCCAGCAGCGGGGACAAGATACCTTACGAGCAGTACTTC.

The chain carries TRBV5-1 and TRBJ2-7; no firm D call. V lost 4 bases and J 7 bases, leaving 12 bases between the germline ends. The V gene's germline CDR1 is SGHRS and CDR2 YFSETQ. The CDR3 consists of 12 residues. In DNA, the CDR3 is TGCGCCAGCAGCACCGCCGCCGGGGAGCAGTACTTC. Protein sequence: CASSTAAGEQYF.

The chain recombines TRBV2 with TRBJ1-5; a possible D gene is TRBD1 (6 bases). This CDR3 region has 17 residues. V lost 6 bases to trimming and J lost 3 bases, with 21 bases between them. Germline loops: CDR1 SNHLY, CDR2 FYNNEI. CDR3 amino acids: CASSDHRQDPSNQPQHF. In DNA form, the CDR3 reads TGTGCCAGCAGCGACCATAGACAGGATCCTTCCAATCAGCCCCAGCATTTT.

V is TRBV23-1 and J is TRBJ1-5; D uncertain. TRBV23-1 is flagged as an ORF with uncertain function. Trimming left V 7 bases short and J 13 bases short, with 5 bases between. This CDR3 contains 8 residues. This CDR3 is CASTPQHF. CDR3 DNA sequence: TGCGCCAGCACCCCACAGCATTTT.

V gene TRBV7-9 combines with J gene TRBJ2-2, with 12 bases identical to TRBD2. CDR1 SEHNR and CDR2 FQNEAQ come from the germline V gene (reference sequence). The CDR3 runs to 15 residues. V was clipped by 5 bases and J by 9 bases; unmatched bases: 7. The CDR3 region has the DNA TGTGCCAGCAGCGATACTAGCGGGGGGTTAAGGGAGCTGTTTTTT. The encoded protein is CASSDTSGGLRELFF.

This clone has only one observation. This sequence joins TRBV5-1 and TRBJ2-4, with a weak D call TRBD1 (5 bases). Trimming left V 1 base short and J 9 bases short, with 14 bases between. CDR1 and CDR2 (germline): SGHRS, YFSETQ. The CDR3 length is 14 residues. The DNA for the CDR3 is TGCGCCAGCAGCTTGTCCAGGGATAACGGCATTCAGTACTTC. Translating it yields CASSLSRDNGIQYF.

The CDR3 loop reads CASSQEPTNTEAFF. The CDR3, as DNA: TGCGCCAGCAGCCAAGAACCTACGAACACTGAAGCTTTCTTT. V usage is TRBV4-1 and J usage is TRBJ1-1; D is ambiguous. The CDR3 spans 14 residues. V lost 0 bases, J lost 1 base, and 6 bases lay in between. Germline V gene lookup returns CDR1 MGHRA and CDR2 YSYEKL.

The chain links TRBV6-4 to TRBJ2-1; 7 bases fit TRBD2. The CDR3 runs to 15 residues. Trimming cost V 6 bases and J 5 bases; bases outside gene matches: 10. Germline V gives CDR1 MRHNA, CDR2 SNTAGT. This CDR3 reads CASSFLAGTNNEQFF. Written as DNA, the CDR3 is TGTGCCAGCAGCTTCTTAGCGGGTACTAACAATGAGCAGTTCTTC.

The chain is built from TRBV15 and TRBJ2-2, with D unresolved. Germline V lookup: CDR1 LNHNV, CDR2 YYDKDF (reference sequence). The CDR3 spans 11 residues. Trimming cost V 5 bases and J 8 bases, with 6 bases left between them. The CDR3 here is CATSLDGELFF. CDR3 bases: TGTGCCACCAGCCTAGATGGGGAGCTGTTTTTT.

V is TRBV16 and J is TRBJ2-5, with D uncertain. From germline, CDR1 is KGHSY and CDR2 FQNENV. This CDR3 spans 13 amino acids. Trimming removed 0 bases at V and 3 bases at J, with 5 bases between. The CDR3 DNA follows: TGTGCCAGCAGCCAATCTTATGAAGAGACCCAGTACTTC. It is translated as CASSQSYEETQYF. The full variable domain, in which reference TRBV16 and TRBJ2-5 provide the parts outside the CDR3, is GEEVAQTPKHLVRGEGQKAKLYCAPIKGHSYVFWYQQVLKNEFKFLISFQNENVFDETGMPKERFSAKCLPNSPCSLEIQATKLEDSAVYFCASSQSYEETQYFGPGTRLLVL.

The chain carries TRBV28 and TRBJ2-5; TRBD1 matches 8 bases. Germline V gene sequence: CDR1 MDHEN, CDR2 SYDVKM. After removal of 5 bases from V and 1 base from J, the junction contained 9 bases not matched to a gene. This CDR3 contains 16 residues. DNA for the CDR3: TGTGCCAGCAGTCGCAATCCGGGACAGGTCCAAGAGACCCAGTACTTC. Translating gives CASSRNPGQVQETQYF.

This clone was seen a handful of times. This chain connects TRBV19 to TRBJ1-2; 9 bases map to TRBD1. V lost 4 bases, J lost 5 bases, and 5 bases stayed unmatched. From germline, CDR1 is LNHDA and CDR2 SQIVND (reference sequence). This CDR3 has 14 amino acids. The CDR3 DNA reads TGTGCCAGTAGTAGAGAGGGGACAGGGTATGGCTACACCTTC. This gives the protein CASSREGTGYGYTF.

The CDR3: CASSSLGGGGQGTDTQYF. CDR3 bases: TGTGCCAGCAGCTCTCTGGGTGGCGGGGGCCAGGGAACAGATACGCAGTATTTT. The rearrangement joins TRBV7-3 to TRBJ2-3; D is possibly TRBD2 (7 bases). Per the germline V gene, CDR1 is SGHTA and CDR2 is FQGTGA. The CDR3 totals 18 residues. V gave up 4 bases and J gave up 3 bases, with 23 bases separating them.

This sequence joins TRBV6-1 and TRBJ1-5; D is uncertain. The CDR3 covers 17 residues. Germline CDR1 MNHNS, CDR2 SASEGT. The V gene lost 2 bases and the J gene lost 5 bases, with 19 bases spanning the gap. In DNA, the CDR3 is TGTGCCAGCAGTGAATGGGGAGGGCTGCCGCCCGATCAGCCCCAGCATTTT. Translated: CASSEWGGLPPDQPQHF.

V usage is TRBV5-1 and J usage is TRBJ1-2; TRBD1 matches at 10 bases. The V and J ends lost 3 bases and 8 bases, in that order; junction bases with no gene match: 4. The CDR3 has 13 residues. Germline V CDR1 and CDR2: SGHRS, YFSETQ. DNA of the CDR3: TGCGCCAGCAGCTCGGGACAGGGGACCGGCTACACCTTC. It codes for CASSSGQGTGYTF.

The V gene is TRBV19, the J gene TRBJ1-6, with 8 positions matching TRBD1. CDR1 is LNHDA, CDR2 SQIVND, per germline (reference sequence). The length of the CDR3 is 14 residues. V gave up 10 bases and J gave up 10 bases; unmatched junction bases: 12. This chain's CDR3 is CATEPGQGISPLHF. CDR3 DNA: TGTGCCACCGAGCCCGGACAGGGTATCTCACCCCTCCACTTT.

This clone was seen a handful of times. The gene calls are TRBV18 and TRBJ1-6; TRBD1 aligns across 10 bases. CDR1 KGHSH and CDR2 LQKENI come from the germline V gene. V lost 3 bases, J lost 8 bases, and 4 bases stayed unmatched. The CDR3 loop spans 15 amino acids. The CDR3 DNA is TGTGCCAGCTCACCGACCGGGACAGGGGATTCACCCCTCCACTTT. Amino acid sequence: CASSPTGTGDSPLHF. The full variable domain, its missing parts supplied by reference TRBV18 and TRBJ1-6, is NAGVMQNPRHLVRRRGQEARLRCSPMKGHSHVYWYRQLPEEGLKFMVYLQKENIIDESGMPKERFSAEFPKEGPSILRIQQVVRGDSAAYFCASSPTGTGDSPLHFGNGTRLTVT.